The sequence of this T cell receptor (beta chain) was determined in a study of cytomegalovirus exposure and HLA in healthy donors. Note on this clone: What it binds is unknown.

The V and J ends lost 6 bases and 2 bases, in that order; junction bases with no gene match: 4. The germline gives CDR1 SGHVS, CDR2 FQNEAQ. There are 13 residues in the CDR3. PCR employed 60 Vbeta and 13 Jbeta primers. Only in-frame clones appear in the TCRdb table, and some are missing; sequencing was by immunoSEQ multiplex PCR. The profile shows 100,000 to 150,000 clones, just under 85% of them singletons. Study results and caveats: In a later analysis, TCR beta V- and J-gene trimming was associated with a missense DCLRE1C variant. As was reported, the classifier diagnosed cytomegalovirus status with high specificity and sensitivity.

The TCR comes from a boy under 10 years old in good health and CMV-seronegative. The source material was PBMCs. V gene TRBV7-8 combines with J gene TRBJ2-7; 7 bases fit TRBD2. The CDR3 loop reads CASRGGWTYEQYF. The DNA for the CDR3 is TGTGCCAGCAGGGGGGGGTGGACCTACGAGCAGTACTTC.